Listed below are T cell receptor beta chains from one sample, sequenced in a study of OX40 agonist ivuxolimab in advanced cancers. Sequenced by immunoSEQ multiplex PCR; TCRdb stores in-frame clones only, minus some. The sample carries tens of thousands of clones, roughly 90% recorded once. The specimen comprised CD4+ or CD8+ T cells sorted from blood, sampled in a trial of the OX40 agonist ivuxolimab. The receptors originated from an adult with an advanced solid tumor such as melanoma, head and neck, liver or kidney cancer. CDR3s include the opening cysteine and the closing phenylalanine or tryptophan. The D gene is left open where the match is weak. Clone size is stated in some rows and not others, as once, few, many or a class when expanded.

abundance: NA; d_gene: NA; v_gene: TRBV7-2; len: 17; j_gene: TRBJ2-2; CDR3aa: CASSLVVERRNTGELFF; CDR3nt: TGTGCCAGCAGCTTAGTAGTGGAGCGGCGGAACACCGGGGAGCTGTTTTTT
abundance: NA; d_gene: NA; v_gene: TRBV20-1; len: 11; j_gene: TRBJ2-7; CDR3aa: CSARRGGEQYF; CDR3nt: TGCAGTGCTAGGAGAGGGGGCGAGCAGTACTTC
abundance: NA; d_gene: TRBD1; v_gene: TRBV28; len: 15; j_gene: TRBJ2-1; CDR3aa: CASSLYRKGANEQFF; CDR3nt: TGTGCCAGCAGTTTATATCGGAAGGGGGCAAATGAGCAGTTCTTC
abundance: NA; d_gene: NA; v_gene: TRBV7-9; len: 13; j_gene: TRBJ1-1; CDR3aa: CASSLGQGVEAFF; CDR3nt: TGTGCCAGCAGCTTAGGGCAGGGTGTTGAAGCTTTCTTT
abundance: NA; d_gene: NA; v_gene: TRBV28; len: 13; j_gene: TRBJ2-1; CDR3aa: CASLTHQGDEQFF; CDR3nt: TGTGCCAGCCTCACCCATCAGGGCGATGAGCAGTTCTTC
abundance: NA; d_gene: NA; v_gene: TRBV7-9; len: 14; j_gene: TRBJ1-3; CDR3aa: CASSLAVRGNTIYF; CDR3nt: TGTGCCAGCAGCTTAGCCGTCCGGGGAAACACCATATATTTT
abundance: once; d_gene: TRBD1; v_gene: TRBV28; len: 15; j_gene: TRBJ2-5; CDR3aa: CASRADRGSTETQYF; CDR3nt: TGTGCCAGCAGAGCGGACAGGGGCTCCACCGAGACCCAGTACTTC
abundance: NA; d_gene: NA; v_gene: TRBV5-4; len: 15; j_gene: TRBJ2-3; CDR3aa: CASSLRGGPTDTQYF; CDR3nt: TGTGCCAGCAGCTTGAGGGGGGGGCCGACAGATACGCAGTATTTT
abundance: NA; d_gene: TRBD1; v_gene: TRBV7-2; len: 14; j_gene: TRBJ2-5; CDR3aa: CASSFNTGGETQYF; CDR3nt: TGTGCCAGCAGCTTCAATACAGGGGGCGAGACCCAGTACTTC
abundance: NA; d_gene: NA; v_gene: TRBV28; len: 11; j_gene: TRBJ1-5; CDR3aa: CASSLTGPQHF; CDR3nt: TGTGCCAGCAGTTTAACGGGGCCCCAGCATTTT
abundance: NA; d_gene: NA; v_gene: TRBV11-3; len: 15; j_gene: TRBJ1-1; CDR3aa: CASVRGGQQDTEAFF; CDR3nt: TGTGCCAGCGTTAGGGGGGGCCAGCAGGACACTGAAGCTTTCTTT
abundance: NA; d_gene: NA; v_gene: TRBV4-1; len: 14; j_gene: TRBJ2-7; CDR3aa: CASSHPVLGGEQYF; CDR3nt: TGCGCCAGCAGCCACCCGGTCCTGGGGGGCGAGCAGTACTTC
abundance: NA; d_gene: NA; v_gene: TRBV5-1; len: 14; j_gene: TRBJ1-1; CDR3aa: CASSLTETNTEAFF; CDR3nt: TGCGCCAGCAGCTTGACAGAAACGAACACTGAAGCTTTCTTT
abundance: NA; d_gene: NA; v_gene: TRBV2; len: 13; j_gene: TRBJ2-7; CDR3aa: CASSESGKGEQYF; CDR3nt: TGTGCCAGCAGTGAATCAGGGAAGGGCGAGCAGTACTTC
abundance: NA; d_gene: NA; v_gene: TRBV2; len: 13; j_gene: TRBJ2-2; CDR3aa: CASSQDPTGELFF; CDR3nt: TGTGCCAGCAGTCAAGACCCTACCGGGGAGCTGTTTTTT
abundance: once; d_gene: NA; v_gene: TRBV5-1; len: 13; j_gene: TRBJ1-6; CDR3aa: CASRGQDNSPLHF; CDR3nt: TGCGCCAGCAGGGGGCAGGATAATTCACCCCTCCACTTT
abundance: few; d_gene: NA; v_gene: TRBV5-4; len: 14; j_gene: TRBJ2-7; CDR3aa: CASSLGLHVYEQYF; CDR3nt: TGTGCCAGCAGCTTGGGGCTGCACGTCTACGAGCAGTACTTC
abundance: NA; d_gene: TRBD1; v_gene: TRBV18; len: 15; j_gene: TRBJ1-2; CDR3aa: CASSPPGRGLGGYTF; CDR3nt: TGTGCCAGCTCACCACCGGGCAGGGGGCTAGGTGGCTACACCTTC
abundance: NA; d_gene: NA; v_gene: TRBV7-9; len: 12; j_gene: TRBJ1-4; CDR3aa: CASSLVAEKLFF; CDR3nt: TGTGCCAGCAGCTTAGTCGCTGAAAAACTGTTTTTT
abundance: NA; d_gene: TRBD2; v_gene: TRBV28; len: 16; j_gene: TRBJ2-1; CDR3aa: CASSPPTSGSWNEQFF; CDR3nt: TGTGCCAGCAGTCCCCCGACTAGCGGGAGTTGGAATGAGCAGTTCTTC
abundance: NA; d_gene: NA; v_gene: TRBV29-1; len: 15; j_gene: TRBJ1-2; CDR3aa: CSVEDLREASYGYTF; CDR3nt: TGCAGCGTTGAAGATCTTAGGGAGGCAAGCTATGGCTACACCTTC
abundance: NA; d_gene: TRBD1; v_gene: TRBV18; len: 15; j_gene: TRBJ2-1; CDR3aa: CASSPMQGASTEQFF; CDR3nt: TGTGCCAGCTCACCAATGCAGGGGGCTAGCACTGAGCAGTTCTTC
abundance: NA; d_gene: NA; v_gene: TRBV5-1; len: 14; j_gene: TRBJ1-6; CDR3aa: CASSHRTANSPLHF; CDR3nt: TGCGCCAGCAGCCACAGGACAGCTAATTCACCCCTCCACTTT
abundance: NA; d_gene: TRBD2; v_gene: TRBV7-6; len: 13; j_gene: TRBJ2-7; CDR3aa: CASSKRDSYEQYF; CDR3nt: TGTGCCAGCAGCAAGCGGGACTCCTACGAGCAGTACTTC
abundance: NA; d_gene: TRBD1; v_gene: TRBV5-1; len: 15; j_gene: TRBJ2-1; CDR3aa: CASSLTDRYNNEQFF; CDR3nt: TGCGCCAGCAGCTTGACGGACAGGTACAACAATGAGCAGTTCTTC
abundance: NA; d_gene: NA; v_gene: TRBV19; len: 19; j_gene: TRBJ2-1; CDR3aa: CASSIGRASQGGAYNEQFF; CDR3nt: TGTGCCAGTAGTATTGGGCGGGCTTCCCAAGGGGGGGCCTACAATGAGCAGTTCTTC
abundance: NA; d_gene: NA; v_gene: TRBV2; len: 14; j_gene: TRBJ1-4; CDR3aa: CASSRNGGGEKLFF; CDR3nt: TGTGCCAGCAGTCGAAACGGGGGTGGCGAAAAACTGTTTTTT
abundance: NA; d_gene: NA; v_gene: TRBV11-2; len: 16; j_gene: TRBJ1-3; CDR3aa: CASSPLLGEGGNTIYF; CDR3nt: TGTGCCAGCAGCCCCCTTCTTGGTGAAGGTGGAAACACCATATATTTT
abundance: NA; d_gene: NA; v_gene: TRBV5-1; len: 15; j_gene: TRBJ2-7; CDR3aa: CASSLEVTLWDEQYF; CDR3nt: TGCGCCAGCAGCTTGGAGGTGACTCTGTGGGACGAGCAGTACTTC
abundance: NA; d_gene: TRBD2; v_gene: TRBV4-1; len: 16; j_gene: TRBJ2-1; CDR3aa: CASSQDRGLAGDEQFF; CDR3nt: TGCGCCAGCAGCCAAGATCGGGGACTAGCGGGAGATGAGCAGTTCTTC
abundance: NA; d_gene: NA; v_gene: TRBV27; len: 15; j_gene: TRBJ1-2; CDR3aa: CASSLSGIANYGYTF; CDR3nt: TGTGCCAGCAGTTTATCAGGGATAGCTAACTATGGCTACACCTTC
abundance: once; d_gene: NA; v_gene: TRBV5-6; len: 11; j_gene: TRBJ2-1; CDR3aa: CASSLDNEQFF; CDR3nt: TGTGCCAGCAGCTTAGACAATGAGCAGTTCTTC
abundance: NA; d_gene: NA; v_gene: TRBV6-5; len: 14; j_gene: TRBJ1-5; CDR3aa: CASSPRRGNQPQHF; CDR3nt: TGTGCCAGCAGCCCTAGGAGGGGCAATCAGCCCCAGCATTTT
abundance: NA; d_gene: TRBD2; v_gene: TRBV2; len: 16; j_gene: TRBJ2-1; CDR3aa: CASSTSGTTTYNEQFF; CDR3nt: TGTGCCAGCAGTACTAGCGGGACGACGACCTACAATGAGCAGTTCTTC
abundance: NA; d_gene: NA; v_gene: TRBV28; len: 14; j_gene: TRBJ1-5; CDR3aa: CASSSLPGAEPQHF; CDR3nt: TGTGCCAGCAGTTCCCTTCCAGGGGCCGAACCTCAGCATTTT